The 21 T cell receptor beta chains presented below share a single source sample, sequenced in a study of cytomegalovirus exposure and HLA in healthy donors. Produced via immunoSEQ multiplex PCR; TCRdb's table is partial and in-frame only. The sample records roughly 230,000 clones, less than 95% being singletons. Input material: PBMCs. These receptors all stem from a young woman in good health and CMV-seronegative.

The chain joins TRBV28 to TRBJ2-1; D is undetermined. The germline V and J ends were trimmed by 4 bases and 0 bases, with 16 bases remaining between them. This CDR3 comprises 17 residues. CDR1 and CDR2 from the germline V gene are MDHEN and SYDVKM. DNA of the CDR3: TGTGCCAGCAGTTCACCGGGTGTGGTGAGCTCCTACAATGAGCAGTTCTTC. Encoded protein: CASSSPGVVSSYNEQFF.

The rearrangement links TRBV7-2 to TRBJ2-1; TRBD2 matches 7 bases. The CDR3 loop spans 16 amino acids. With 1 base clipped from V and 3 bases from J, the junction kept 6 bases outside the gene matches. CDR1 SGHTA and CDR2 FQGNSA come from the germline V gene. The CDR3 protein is CASSLDPSGVYNEQFF. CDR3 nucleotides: TGTGCCAGCAGCTTAGATCCTAGCGGAGTCTACAATGAGCAGTTCTTC.

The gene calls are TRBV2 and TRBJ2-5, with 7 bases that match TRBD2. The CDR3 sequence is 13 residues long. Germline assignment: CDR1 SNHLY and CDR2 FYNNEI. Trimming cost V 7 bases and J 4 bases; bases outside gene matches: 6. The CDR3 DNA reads TGTGCCAGCAAGAGGACTAGTATAGAGACCCAGTACTTC. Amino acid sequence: CASKRTSIETQYF.

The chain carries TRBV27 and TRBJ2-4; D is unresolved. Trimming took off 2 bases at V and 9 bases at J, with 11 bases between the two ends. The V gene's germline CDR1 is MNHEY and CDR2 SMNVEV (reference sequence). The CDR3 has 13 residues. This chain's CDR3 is CASSLGVWGIQYF. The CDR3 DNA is TGTGCCAGCAGTTTAGGGGTTTGGGGCATTCAGTACTTC.

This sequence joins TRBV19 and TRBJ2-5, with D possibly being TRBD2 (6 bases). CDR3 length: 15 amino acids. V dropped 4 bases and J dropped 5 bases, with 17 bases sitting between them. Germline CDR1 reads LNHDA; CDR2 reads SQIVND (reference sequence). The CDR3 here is CASSTTGTPVETQYF. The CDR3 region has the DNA TGTGCCAGTAGTACTACCGGGACTCCGGTTGAGACCCAGTACTTC.

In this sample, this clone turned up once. DNA of the CDR3: TGTGCCAGCAGCTCACTGACAGGCTACGAGCAGTACTTC. This sequence encodes CASSSLTGYEQYF. This chain connects TRBV27 to TRBJ2-7, with a possible D match to TRBD1 (6 bases). V was trimmed by 6 bases and J by 3 bases, leaving 12 bases between them. Germline CDR1 reads MNHEY; CDR2 reads SMNVEV (reference sequence). The CDR3 spans 13 residues.

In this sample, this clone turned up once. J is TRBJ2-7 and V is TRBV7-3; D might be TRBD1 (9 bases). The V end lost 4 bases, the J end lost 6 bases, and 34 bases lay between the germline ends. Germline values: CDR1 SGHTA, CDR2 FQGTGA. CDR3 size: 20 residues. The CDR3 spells CASSSRPGQGVRSGSGEQYF. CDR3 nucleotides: TGTGCCAGCAGCTCCCGGCCGGGACAGGGCGTTCGGAGCGGGAGTGGCGAGCAGTACTTC.

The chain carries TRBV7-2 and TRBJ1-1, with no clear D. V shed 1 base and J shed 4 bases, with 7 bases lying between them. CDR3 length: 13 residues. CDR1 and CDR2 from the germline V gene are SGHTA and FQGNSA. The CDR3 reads CASSLEWRTEAFF. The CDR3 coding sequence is TGTGCCAGCAGCTTAGAGTGGCGCACTGAAGCTTTCTTT.

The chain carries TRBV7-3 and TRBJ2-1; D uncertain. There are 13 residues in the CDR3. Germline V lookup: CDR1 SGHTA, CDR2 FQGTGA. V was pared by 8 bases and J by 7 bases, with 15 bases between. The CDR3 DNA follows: TGTGCCAGCTCGGGTTACCTAGAAAATGAGCAGTTCTTC. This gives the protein CASSGYLENEQFF.

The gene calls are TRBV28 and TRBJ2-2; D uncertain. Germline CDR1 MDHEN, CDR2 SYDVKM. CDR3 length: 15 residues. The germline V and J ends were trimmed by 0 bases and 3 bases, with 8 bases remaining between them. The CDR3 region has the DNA TGTGCCAGCAGTTTATGGGCCCCCTACACCGGGGAGCTGTTTTTT. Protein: CASSLWAPYTGELFF.

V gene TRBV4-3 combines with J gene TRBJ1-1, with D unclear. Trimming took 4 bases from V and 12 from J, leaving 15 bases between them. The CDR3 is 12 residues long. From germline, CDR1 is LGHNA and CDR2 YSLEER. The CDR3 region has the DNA TGCGCCAGCAGCCCCGGGTCCCCCCCAACTTTCTTT. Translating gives CASSPGSPPTFF.

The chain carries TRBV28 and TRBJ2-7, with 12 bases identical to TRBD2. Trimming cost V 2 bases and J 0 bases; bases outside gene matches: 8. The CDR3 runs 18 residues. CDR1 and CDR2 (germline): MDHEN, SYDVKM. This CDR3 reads CASSLTGLAGRSSYEQYF. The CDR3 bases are TGTGCCAGCAGTTTAACGGGACTAGCGGGCAGGAGCTCCTACGAGCAGTACTTC.

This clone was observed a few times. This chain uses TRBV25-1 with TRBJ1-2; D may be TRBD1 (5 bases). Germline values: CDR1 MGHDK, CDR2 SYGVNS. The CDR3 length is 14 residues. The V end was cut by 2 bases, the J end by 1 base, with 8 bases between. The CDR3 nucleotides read TGTGCCAGCAGTGAAGCAGGGATTAACTATGGCTACACCTTC. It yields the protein CASSEAGINYGYTF.

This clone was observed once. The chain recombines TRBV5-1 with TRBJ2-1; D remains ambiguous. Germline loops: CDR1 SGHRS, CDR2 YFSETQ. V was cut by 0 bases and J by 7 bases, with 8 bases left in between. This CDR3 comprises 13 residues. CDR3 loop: CASSLAKLNEQFF. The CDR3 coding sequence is TGCGCCAGCAGCTTGGCGAAGTTGAATGAGCAGTTCTTC.

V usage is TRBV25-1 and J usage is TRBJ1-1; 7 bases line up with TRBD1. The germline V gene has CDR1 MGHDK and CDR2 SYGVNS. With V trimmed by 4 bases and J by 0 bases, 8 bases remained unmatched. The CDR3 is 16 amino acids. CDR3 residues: CASSGTGRWMNTEAFF. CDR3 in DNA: TGTGCCAGCAGTGGGACAGGTAGATGGATGAACACTGAAGCTTTCTTT.

Here the CDR3 DNA reads TGTGCCATCAGGGACAGCTCCTACGAGCAGTACTTC. This codes for CAIRDSSYEQYF. The chain has TRBV10-3 and TRBJ2-7; weak D call: TRBD1 (6 bases). V lost 6 bases, J lost 0 bases, and 6 bases lay in between. This CDR3 contains 12 residues. The V gene's germline CDR1 is ENHRY and CDR2 SYGVKD.

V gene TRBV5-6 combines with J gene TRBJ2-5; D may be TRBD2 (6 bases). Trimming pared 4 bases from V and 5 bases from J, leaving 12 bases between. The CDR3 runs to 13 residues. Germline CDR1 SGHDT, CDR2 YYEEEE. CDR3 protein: CASSVGSFETQYF. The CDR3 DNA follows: TGTGCCAGCAGCGTCGGGAGTTTTGAGACCCAGTACTTC.

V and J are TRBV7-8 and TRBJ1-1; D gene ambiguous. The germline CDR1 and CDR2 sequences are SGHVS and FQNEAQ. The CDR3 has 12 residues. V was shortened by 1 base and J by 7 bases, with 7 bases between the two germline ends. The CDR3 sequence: CASSLGSIEAFF. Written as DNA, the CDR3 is TGTGCCAGCAGCTTAGGCTCCATTGAAGCTTTCTTT.

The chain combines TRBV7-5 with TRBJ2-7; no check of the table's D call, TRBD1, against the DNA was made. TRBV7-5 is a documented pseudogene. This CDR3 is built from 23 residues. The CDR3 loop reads CVRSSPGTVGPEVKVGRSYEQYF. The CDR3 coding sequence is TGTGTCAGAAGCTCCCCCGGGACAGTCGGTCCGGAGGTTAAAGTCGGTCGGTCCTACGAGCAGTACTTC.

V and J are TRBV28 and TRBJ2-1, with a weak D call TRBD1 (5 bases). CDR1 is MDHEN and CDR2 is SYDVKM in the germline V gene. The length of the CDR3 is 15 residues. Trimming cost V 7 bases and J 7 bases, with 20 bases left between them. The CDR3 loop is CASNPRAPQGNEQFF. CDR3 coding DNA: TGTGCCAGCAACCCAAGGGCGCCCCAGGGTAATGAGCAGTTCTTC.

The CDR3 bases are TGTGCCAGCAGTTTAAACGGGAGGGCCGACGACGAGCAGTACTTC. Protein sequence: CASSLNGRADDEQYF. The rearrangement uses TRBV28 and TRBJ2-7; 8 positions match TRBD2. The CDR3 length is 15 residues. Germline-derived CDR1 and CDR2 are MDHEN and SYDVKM. V was clipped by 2 bases and J by 5 bases; unmatched bases: 8. Using reference TRBV28 and TRBJ2-7 for the parts outside the CDR3, the full variable domain is DVKVTQSSRYLVKRTGEKVFLECVQDMDHENMFWYRQDPGLGLRLIYFSYDVKMKEKGDIPEGYSVSREKKERFSLILESASTNQTSMYLCASSLNGRADDEQYFGPGTRLTVT.